This TCR beta chain was identified during a study of blood T cells in healthy people across ages. The germline gives CDR1 SEHNR, CDR2 FQNEAQ (reference sequence). This CDR3 is built from 17 residues. With a J-beta primer mix and a sample-barcoded 5' primer, a second PCR ran about 7 to 12 cycles. A template-switch adaptor that had 12 random nucleotides put a tag on each cDNA molecule. TCRdb called the 5' RACE reads again in MiXCR, with one record for every CDR3 protein. The data contain hundreds of thousands of distinct CDR3 sequences, more than 40% of them singletons. In regard to this clonotype: The junction does not match germline at one end; this may be a read error.

A minimum of 6 micrograms of total RNA was extracted per sample. Sequencing was performed on blood. V gene TRBV7-9 combines with J gene TRBJ2-3; D is possibly TRBD2 (5 bases). This TCR was sampled from a man aged 55-75 years in good health. The CDR3 protein is CASNLVGRARGTDTQYF. The CDR3 coding sequence is TGTGCCAGCAACTTAGTAGGGAGAGCACGGGGCACAGATACGCAGTATTTT.